This T cell receptor beta chain was documented in a study of blood T cell repertoires in COVID-19. Looking at the study overall: Nucleic acid was either cDNA or gDNA, and it came from T cells, B-cell-depleted T cells, or PBMCs.

The trim removed 6 bases at V and 6 bases at J, leaving 9 bases unmatched. The length of the CDR3 is 15 residues. CDR1 is KGHSH, CDR2 LQKENI, per germline. Source study methods: The assay estimated nucleated cells by amplifying reference gene primers. Clones were sequenced by immunoSEQ multiplex PCR, and TCRdb holds only the in-frame ones, with some missing. V and J calls plus clone size are reproduced from that table; the DNA served to infer D and trimming. This sample has over 110,000 clones, with around 80% found just once. The table lists this clone with a count of one. This sequence joins TRBV18 and TRBJ1-5; 9 bases match TRBD1. Material for sequencing was peripheral blood. This receptor was taken from a man in his sixties with acute or convalescent COVID-19. The CDR3 sequence is CASSSGTGGGQPQHF. In nucleotides, the CDR3 is TGTGCCAGCTCCTCCGGTACAGGGGGCGGTCAGCCCCAGCATTTT.